This TCR beta chain originates from a study of T cell responses to AZD1222 COVID-19 vaccine. A single count supports this clone. Its cognate antigen is unknown. Losses at the gene ends were 1 base for V and 7 bases for J; bases not matched to a gene: 8. Germline-derived CDR1 and CDR2 are SGHTA and FQGNSA. CDR3 length equals 15 residues. Findings of the study overall: At 160-218 and 743-854, vaccine-associated CD4 TCRs were dominant, and they spanned spike. Unmutated variant regions are reportedly targeted by nearly half of spike-specific TCRs. Sampling that yielded the repertoires occurred only after the peak T cell response.

Data came from immunoSEQ multiplex PCR; TCRdb stores just in-frame clones and leaves some out. The table lists under 200,000 clones, more than 75% of them singletons, with roughly 27% in the top ten. The V call is TRBV7-2, the J call TRBJ2-7, with 9 bases lining up with TRBD2. The origin of this receptor is an adult who received the AZD1222 COVID-19 vaccine. The sample consisted of peripheral blood, taken 28 days after the second AZD1222 dose. CDR3 nucleotide sequence: TGTGCCAGCAGCTTAGTAGCGGGAGTCTCGTGGGAGCAGTACTTC. This codes for CASSLVAGVSWEQYF. Drawing the rest from reference TRBV7-2 and TRBJ2-7, the complete variable domain is GAGVSQSPSNKVTEKGKDVELRCDPISGHTALYWYRQSLGQGLEFLIYFQGNSAPDKSGLPSDRFSAERTGGSVSTLTIQRTQQEDSAVYLCASSLVAGVSWEQYFGPGTRLTVT.